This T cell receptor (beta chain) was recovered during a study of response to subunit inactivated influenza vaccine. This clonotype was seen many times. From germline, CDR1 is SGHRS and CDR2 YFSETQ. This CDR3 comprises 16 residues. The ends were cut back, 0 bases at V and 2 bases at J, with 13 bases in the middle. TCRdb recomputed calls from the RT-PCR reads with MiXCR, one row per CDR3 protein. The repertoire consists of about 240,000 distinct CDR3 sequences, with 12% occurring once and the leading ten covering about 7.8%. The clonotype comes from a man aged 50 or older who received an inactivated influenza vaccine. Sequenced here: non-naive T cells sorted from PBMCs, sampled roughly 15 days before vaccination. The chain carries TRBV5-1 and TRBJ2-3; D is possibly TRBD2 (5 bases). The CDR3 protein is CASSLAVRTSTDTQYF. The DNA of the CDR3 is TGCGCCAGCAGCTTGGCCGTACGGACTTCCACAGATACGCAGTATTTT.